This TCR beta chain was captured in a study of blood T cell repertoires in COVID-19. Assay used: immunoSEQ multiplex PCR; TCRdb lists only in-frame clones, some missing. The table records some 320,000 clones, almost 85% of them present only once. This CDR3 is built from 13 residues. The germline CDR1 and CDR2 sequences are MGHDK and SYGVNS. V lost 5 bases and J 4 bases, leaving 11 bases between the germline ends. The receptor was derived from a human donor in a cohort sampled during active COVID-19. The chain joins TRBV25-1 to TRBJ1-1; possible D gene TRBD1, 5 bases. Material for sequencing was peripheral blood. The CDR3 protein is CASSHLGLTEAFF. As DNA, the CDR3 is TGTGCCAGCAGTCACTTGGGGCTCACTGAAGCTTTCTTT.